One T cell receptor beta chain is described in this entry. Its cognate antigen has yet to be identified. Base qualities are not provided; no much larger clone lies one nucleotide away. Whole blood was collected in K2EDTA tubes by collaborating institutions according to the institutions' own protocols. For TCRbeta analysis, collaborators shipped samples in one of three forms: frozen whole blood, isolated PBMCs, or DNA extracted from either of those sample types. This sample stems from a study of blood T cell repertoires in COVID-19 (dated by TCRdb to the early 2020s). As for the study more broadly: The collaborator samples originated in the United States, Italy and Spain and spanned the acute and convalescent phases of COVID-19. Samples came from the ongoing ImmuneRACE study (first 160 participants) plus 1,254 subjects from 6 global collaborators. The prospective study material was composed of cDNA or gDNA derived from T cells, B-cell-depleted T cells, or PBMCs. Nearly every sample came with metadata listing a de-identified subject ID, COVID-19 status, age in years and sex. Where HLA class I and class II types were available, the types were taken from metadata supplied by the sample provider, not from assay-based typing. The repertoires were released in a freely available public database intended as a resource for research on the immune response to SARS-CoV-2. The dataset comprised deeply sampled blood TCRbeta repertoires from subjects exposed to, actively infected with, or recovered from COVID-19.

TCRbeta CDR3 regions were amplified from genomic DNA using the immunoSEQ Assay, a bias-controlled multiplex PCR. The paper's processing steps were these. The number of nucleated cells in each sample was estimated from the amplification of reference gene primers within the assay. To quantify the absolute abundance of each unique TCRbeta CDR3 rearrangement, sequence reads were collapsed and filtered. For each sample, productive Simpson clonality was calculated as the square root of Simpson's diversity index over productive rearrangements. In its TCRdb copy, this immuneACCESS table keeps in-frame sequences only and misses some clones. Where compared with another copy, unresolved V genes explain less than half of these, and the others have no known cause. The V and J calls and clone size come from that table; D and trimming were worked out from the DNA. For this sample the table gives about 190,000 clones, of which around four fifths were detected only once. Around 19% of the sample is taken by the ten largest.

The study at large found these results: The quantity of clinical and demographic metadata differed by source and by participant and was supplied without curation.

The V and J ends are trimmed by 0 bases and 5 bases, leaving 14 bases between them. CDR1 is given as MNHNS and CDR2 as SASEGT, both from the germline V gene. The CDR3 has 16 amino acids, counting the end cysteine and phenylalanine. Of all the DNA, just the CDR3 is kept, 48 bases in frame from base 1. Recombination connected TRBV6-1 to TRBJ2-1; a weak D assignment points to TRBD2 (6 bases agree). The sequenced sample consisted of peripheral blood. The clonotype was recovered from a human donor in a cohort sampled during active COVID-19. CDR3 region: CASSEALATTNNEQFF. The nucleotides are TGTGCCAGCAGTGAAGCTCTAGCGACCACTAACAATGAGCAGTTCTTC.